This TCR beta chain derives from a study of blood T cell repertoires in COVID-19. Sequenced by immunoSEQ multiplex PCR; TCRdb stores in-frame clones only, minus some. The profile shows 250,000 to 300,000 clones, around 90% of them singletons. Germline CDR1 SGHKS, CDR2 YYEKEE (reference sequence). This CDR3 contains 15 residues. V lost 3 bases to trimming and J lost 4 bases, with 17 bases between them. The V and J genes are TRBV5-5 and TRBJ2-7; D perhaps matches TRBD1 (7 bases). The clonotype originates from a man between 45 and 60 years old with acute or convalescent COVID-19. The sequencing sample was made of peripheral blood. CDR3 nucleotide sequence: TGTGCCAGCAGCTCCCCCGGCAGGGGGGCTTACGAGCAGTACTTC. This sequence encodes CASSSPGRGAYEQYF.